The 4 T cell receptor beta chains in this list originate from one sample, sequenced in a study of T cell repertoires in cytomegalovirus infection. Via MiXCR, TCRdb re-called the reads, giving one row per CDR3 protein. The sample has some 280,000 distinct CDR3 sequences; about 13% are singletons. The sequencing sample was made of PBMCs. Receptors originate from a human donor in good health (CMV status not recorded). Some clones in this sample may be carry-over from other donors' samples.

This chain links TRBV10-3 with TRBJ2-2; possible D gene TRBD1, 6 bases. The V gene's germline CDR1 is ENHRY and CDR2 SYGVKD. CDR3 length equals 14 residues. V lost 2 bases and J lost 6, with 10 bases in between. The CDR3 nucleotides are TGTGCCATCAGTGAGACAGGGTCGGCCGGGGAGCTGTTTTTT. Protein: CAISETGSAGELFF.

The chain uses TRBV29-1 and TRBJ2-1; no clear D. V was cut by 0 bases and J by 10 bases, with 10 bases left in between. The CDR3 has 12 amino acids. CDR1 and CDR2 from the germline V gene are SQVTM and ANQGSEA. CDR3 sequence (DNA): TGCAGCGTTGAAGAAAGGAGAAGGGAGCAGTTCTTC. Protein sequence: CSVEERRREQFF.

V usage is TRBV6-2 or TRBV6-3 and J usage is TRBJ2-2; the match to TRBD1 covers 8 bases. Germline V lookup: CDR1 MNHEY, CDR2 SVGEGT. The CDR3 covers 17 residues. Germline trimming cut 2 bases from V and 7 bases from J; bases unmatched to any gene: 12. The CDR3 sequence is CASSYGPGQGVSGELFF. In nucleotides, the CDR3 is TGTGCCAGCAGTTACGGACCTGGACAGGGCGTCAGCGGGGAGCTGTTTTTT.

V is TRBV28 and J is TRBJ1-5, with D uncertain. This CDR3 is 14 amino acids long. V was pared by 2 bases and J by 4 bases, with 9 bases between. The germline V gene has CDR1 MDHEN and CDR2 SYDVKM. The CDR3 is CASSLEPPNQPQHF. CDR3 sequence (DNA): TGTGCCAGCAGTTTAGAACCACCAAATCAGCCCCAGCATTTT. The variable domain in full, completed from reference TRBV28 and TRBJ1-5, reads DVKVTQSSRYLVKRTGEKVFLECVQDMDHENMFWYRQDPGLGLRLIYFSYDVKMKEKGDIPEGYSVSREKKERFSLILESASTNQTSMYLCASSLEPPNQPQHFGDGTRLSIL.